Listed below are T cell receptor beta chains from one sample, sequenced in a study of blood T cell repertoires in COVID-19. TCRdb's copy holds only in-frame clones and misses some; the assay was immunoSEQ multiplex PCR. Of about 220,000 clones listed, roughly 80% are singletons. The sequencing sample was made of peripheral blood. The receptors shown here come from a woman younger than 45 who had recovered from COVID-19. Each CDR3 is given with its conserved first and last residue. The order of the fields is J gene, V gene, CDR3 protein.

>TRBJ2-7|TRBV6-5
CASSGQLLSYEQYF
>TRBJ1-1|TRBV18
CASSPNTGGNAEAFF
>TRBJ1-2|TRBV6-5
CASSTENYGYTF
>TRBJ2-7|TRBV9
CASSVDQGLYYEQYF
>TRBJ2-2|TRBV19
CASSVGTSGPTGELFF
>TRBJ2-5|TRBV10-2
CASSGSRREETQYF
>TRBJ2-1|TRBV9
CASSPRDSPQFF
>TRBJ2-7|TRBV6-5
CASSYVLAGVFEQYF
>TRBJ2-6|TRBV9
CASSVSSRGAHNGGNVLTF
>TRBJ2-1|TRBV9
CASSVDGQLDEQFF
>TRBJ2-2|TRBV24-1
CATSARTDSNTGELFF
>TRBJ2-7|TRBV2
CASEETSGVEQYF
>TRBJ1-6|TRBV14
CASSPQGNRNSPLHF
>TRBJ2-7|TRBV2
CASRTSGNGYEQYF
>TRBJ1-4|TRBV6-6
CASSWNRPNEKLFF
>TRBJ1-2|TRBV2
CASRRTGGAPGYTF
>TRBJ2-3|TRBV7-2
CASSWGRGARTDTQYF
>TRBJ2-7|TRBV16
CASSQDDSSYEQYF
>TRBJ2-7|TRBV9
CASSVGDSRYEQYF
>TRBJ2-3|TRBV29-1
CSVVFVGASDTQYF
>TRBJ2-7|TRBV19
CASSIYWTAAYEQYF
>TRBJ2-7|TRBV28
CASSSGLALYEQYF
>TRBJ1-1|TRBV10-2
CASSESWAGGTEAFF
>TRBJ2-3|TRBV30
CAWSVQGPDTQYF